The 18 T cell receptor beta chains in this list originate from one sample, sequenced in a study of low-dose radiotherapy and immunotherapy resistance in tumors. Primers targeting TRAV and TRBV primed first-strand cDNA, covering alpha and beta chains. The authors ran 20 PCR cycles to amplify TCRs with a constant-region primer and V-primer adapter. TCRdb processed the reads anew with MiXCR; each CDR3 protein has one entry. The top ten clones hold 6% to 8.5% of a sample with under 70,000 distinct CDR3 sequences, 23% of them seen once. Time point in this sample: after trial treatment. As for treatment: LDRT plus nivolumab, ipilimumab, low-dose cyclophosphamide and aspirin (RACIN trial). This material consisted of PBMCs, taken after low-dose radiotherapy plus immunotherapy. The receptors stem from a male donor with prostate cancer.

V usage is TRBV3-1 and J usage is TRBJ2-7; a weak D match, TRBD2 (7 bases). This CDR3 region has 14 residues. CDR1 and CDR2 from the germline V gene are LGHDT and YNNKEL (reference sequence). V gave up 3 bases and J gave up 12 bases, with 21 bases separating them. Written as DNA, the CDR3 is TGTGCCAGCAGCCAGCATCTCAGGGGAGGGCGGGTGTACTTC. Translation: CASSQHLRGGRVYF.

Ten or more counts support this clonotype. The chain links TRBV14 to TRBJ2-7; 9 bases line up with TRBD2. V was clipped by 2 bases and J by 5 bases; unmatched bases: 7. The CDR3 runs 15 residues. The V gene's germline CDR1 is SGHDN and CDR2 FVKESK. As DNA, the CDR3 is TGTGCCAGCAGCCAATTAGCGGGAGCTCCCAACGAGCAGTACTTC. This gives the protein CASSQLAGAPNEQYF. The whole variable domain, filled in from reference TRBV14 and TRBJ2-7, reads EAGVTQFPSHSVIEKGQTVTLRCDPISGHDNLYWYRRVMGKEIKFLLHFVKESKQDESGMPNNRFLAERTGGTYSTLKVQPAELEDSGVYFCASSQLAGAPNEQYFGPGTRLTVT.

At least ten counts were recorded for this clonotype. V is TRBV5-1 and J is TRBJ2-7; 8 positions agree with TRBD1. Trimming at V came to 4 bases and at J to 7 bases, leaving 10 bases not matched to a gene. CDR3 size: 14 residues. CDR1 and CDR2 (germline): SGHRS, YFSETQ. CDR3 protein: CASSLWTGSQEQYF. CDR3 DNA sequence: TGCGCCAGCAGCCTCTGGACAGGGTCCCAAGAGCAGTACTTC.

A single count supports this clonotype. This likely came from a read error, as a far larger clone is one base away. The genes are TRBV6-2 or TRBV6-3 and TRBJ1-5; D is possibly TRBD1 (6 bases). Germline V gene data show CDR1 as MNHEY and CDR2 as SVGEGT. The V end was cut by 2 bases, the J end by 13 bases, with 33 bases between. The length of the CDR3 is 19 residues. The DNA of the CDR3 is TGTGCCAGCAGTTACGATGGGGGGGGCCCTCTCTCCGGCACAGATACGCAGCATTTT. This encodes CASSYDGGGPLSGTDTQHF.

This clonotype was recorded many times. The chain employs TRBV7-2 and TRBJ2-1; 10 nucleotides line up with TRBD2. The CDR3 sequence is 15 residues long. Trimming cost V 4 bases and J 4 bases; bases outside gene matches: 4. Looked up from germline, CDR1 is SGHTA and CDR2 is FQGNSA. CDR3 sequence: CASSSTSGQYNEQFF. CDR3 coding DNA: TGTGCCAGCAGCTCGACTAGCGGGCAATACAATGAGCAGTTCTTC.

This clonotype was detected ten times or more. The chain combines TRBV4-2 with TRBJ1-2; D is unclear. This CDR3 contains 13 residues. V lost 0 bases to trimming and J lost 4 bases, with 6 bases between them. Germline-derived CDR1 and CDR2 are LGHNA and YNFKEQ. CDR3 amino acids: CASSQEGGYGYTF. The CDR3 DNA follows: TGTGCCAGCAGCCAAGAGGGCGGCTATGGCTACACCTTC.

Only one count was recorded for this clonotype. The chain has TRBV28 and TRBJ2-7; maybe TRBD1 (6 bases). Trimming left V 8 bases short and J 4 bases short, with 15 bases between. This CDR3 region has 13 residues. Germline V gene lookup returns CDR1 MDHEN and CDR2 SYDVKM. The CDR3 loop reads CASEPSGVYEQYF. CDR3 DNA sequence: TGTGCCAGCGAGCCGTCAGGGGTATACGAGCAGTACTTC.

By sample fraction, this clonotype is medium-sized. The CDR3 spells CASSDKATDTQYF. The CDR3 DNA sequence: TGTGCCAGCAGTGACAAAGCCACAGATACGCAGTATTTT. The rearrangement links TRBV6-4 to TRBJ2-3; D unresolved. V was cut by 2 bases and J by 2 bases, with 5 bases left in between. This CDR3 has 13 amino acids. Looked up from germline, CDR1 is MRHNA and CDR2 is SNTAGT.

Concerning this clonotype: A single base is all that separates this from a far larger clone, so a read error is likely. The chain links TRBV6-5 to TRBJ2-5; TRBD1 aligns across 7 bases. CDR1 MNHEY and CDR2 SVGAGI come from the germline V gene. The CDR3 loop spans 14 amino acids. The trim removed 7 bases at V and 11 bases at J, leaving 16 bases unmatched. CDR3 loop: CASKTGVLANEQYF. For the CDR3, the DNA is TGTGCCAGCAAAACAGGGGTGTTAGCCAATGAGCAGTACTTC.

The V gene is TRBV5-4, the J gene TRBJ2-5; 9 nucleotides line up with TRBD2. The trim removed 3 bases at V and 5 bases at J, leaving 5 bases unmatched. From germline, CDR1 is SGHNT and CDR2 YYREEE (reference sequence). The CDR3 contains 14 residues. CDR3 sequence (DNA): TGTGCCAGCAGCTCCAGGACTAGCGCCGAGACCCAGTACTTC. Translation: CASSSRTSAETQYF.

This clonotype was picked up many times. This chain joins TRBV20-1 and TRBJ1-6; D is undetermined. This CDR3 is 13 amino acids long. V lost 6 bases, J lost 0 bases, and 6 bases lay in between. The germline CDR1 and CDR2 sequences are DFQATT and SNEGSKA (reference sequence). The CDR3 DNA follows: TGCAGTGCCGGTAGCTCCTATAATTCACCCCTCCACTTT. Translating gives CSAGSSYNSPLHF.

This clonotype was counted ten times or more. The V gene is TRBV6-6, the J gene TRBJ1-2; weak D call: TRBD1 (6 bases). CDR1 and CDR2 (germline): MNHNY, SVGAGI (reference sequence). The germline V and J ends were trimmed by 1 base and 7 bases, with 13 bases remaining between them. This CDR3 has 14 amino acids. The CDR3 region has the DNA TGTGCCAGCAGTTACTTATCCCAGGGGTCTGGCTACACCTTC. This codes for CASSYLSQGSGYTF.

The chain combines TRBV11-2 with TRBJ1-1; 7 nucleotides line up with TRBD1. The CDR3 contains 14 residues. Trimming cost V 3 bases and J 1 base; bases outside gene matches: 2. CDR1 is SGHAT and CDR2 is FQNNGV in the germline V gene. The CDR3 coding sequence is TGTGCCAGCAGCTTGACAGGGCCGAACACTGAAGCTTTCTTT. Amino acids: CASSLTGPNTEAFF.

Worth noting for this clonotype: Given a far larger clone just one base away, this is likely a sequencing read error. The V and J genes are TRBV6-1 and TRBJ2-1, with D perhaps TRBD1 (5 bases). V lost 1 base and J lost 10, with 14 bases in between. This CDR3 is 14 amino acids long. CDR1 is MNHNS and CDR2 is SASEGT in the germline V gene. The DNA for the CDR3 is TGTGCCAGCAGTGAAGATGTATCAGGGCGGGAGCAGTTCTTC. It translates to CASSEDVSGREQFF.

This clonotype was detected ten times or more. The rearrangement uses TRBV6-2 or TRBV6-3 and TRBJ1-1; weak D call: TRBD1 (5 bases). The CDR3 loop spans 14 amino acids. V shed 5 bases and J shed 10 bases, with 20 bases lying between them. Germline-derived CDR1 and CDR2 are MNHEY and SVGEGT. CDR3 in amino acids: CASSSLPGPRGAFF. CDR3 bases: TGTGCCAGCAGTAGCCTCCCGGGACCTCGAGGAGCTTTCTTT.

This clonotype was detected ten times or more. The chain employs TRBV5-4 and TRBJ1-6, with 7 bases lining up with TRBD1. Germline V gives CDR1 SGHNT, CDR2 YYREEE (reference sequence). The CDR3 is made up of 16 amino acids. The V and J ends lost 0 bases and 5 bases, in that order; junction bases with no gene match: 5. This CDR3 reads CASSLGRQGDNSPLHF. CDR3 nucleotide sequence: TGTGCCAGCAGCTTGGGGAGACAGGGAGATAATTCACCCCTCCACTTT.

V and J are TRBV28 and TRBJ2-2; tentatively, D is TRBD1 (6 bases). The germline gives CDR1 MDHEN, CDR2 SYDVKM. Trimming removed 1 base at V and 9 bases at J, with 15 bases between. This CDR3 region has 15 residues. CDR3 sequence reads: CASSLSPQGVRELFF. CDR3 DNA sequence: TGTGCCAGCAGTTTATCTCCACAGGGAGTCCGGGAGCTGTTTTTT.

This sequence joins TRBV7-8 and TRBJ2-5; 7 bases are shared with TRBD1. Germline lookup yields CDR1 SGHVS and CDR2 FQNEAQ. The ends lost 8 bases at V and 5 bases at J; junction bases unmatched: 8. The CDR3 is 13 residues long. The CDR3 loop is CASQGVGYETQYF. As DNA, the CDR3 is TGTGCCAGCCAGGGGGTCGGGTACGAGACCCAGTACTTC.